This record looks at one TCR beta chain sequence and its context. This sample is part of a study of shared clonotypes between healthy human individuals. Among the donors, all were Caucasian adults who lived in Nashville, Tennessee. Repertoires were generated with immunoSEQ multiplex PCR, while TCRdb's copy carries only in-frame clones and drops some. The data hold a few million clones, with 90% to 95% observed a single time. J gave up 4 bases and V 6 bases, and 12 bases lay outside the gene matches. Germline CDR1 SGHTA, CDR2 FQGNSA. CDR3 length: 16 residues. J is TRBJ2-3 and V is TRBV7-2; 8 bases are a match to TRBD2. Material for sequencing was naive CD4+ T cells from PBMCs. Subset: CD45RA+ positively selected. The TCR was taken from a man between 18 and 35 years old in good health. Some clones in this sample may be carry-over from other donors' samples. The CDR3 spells CASRPTGTRTPDTQYF. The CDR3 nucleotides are TGTGCCAGCAGGCCAACCGGGACTAGGACCCCAGATACGCAGTATTTT.